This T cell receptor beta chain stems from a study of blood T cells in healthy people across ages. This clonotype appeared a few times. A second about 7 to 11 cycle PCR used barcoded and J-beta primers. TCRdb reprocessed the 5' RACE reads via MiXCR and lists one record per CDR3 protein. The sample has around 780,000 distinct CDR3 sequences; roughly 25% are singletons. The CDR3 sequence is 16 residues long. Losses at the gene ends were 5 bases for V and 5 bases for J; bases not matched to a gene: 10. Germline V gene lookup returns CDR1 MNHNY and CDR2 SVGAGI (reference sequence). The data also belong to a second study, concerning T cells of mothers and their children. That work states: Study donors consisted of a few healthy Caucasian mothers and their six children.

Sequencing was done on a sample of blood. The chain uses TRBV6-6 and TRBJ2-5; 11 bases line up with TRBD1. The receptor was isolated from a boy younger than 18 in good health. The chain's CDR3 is CASSTGGGQGVETQYF. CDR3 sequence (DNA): TGTGCCAGCAGTACCGGAGGGGGACAGGGGGTCGAGACCCAGTACTTC.